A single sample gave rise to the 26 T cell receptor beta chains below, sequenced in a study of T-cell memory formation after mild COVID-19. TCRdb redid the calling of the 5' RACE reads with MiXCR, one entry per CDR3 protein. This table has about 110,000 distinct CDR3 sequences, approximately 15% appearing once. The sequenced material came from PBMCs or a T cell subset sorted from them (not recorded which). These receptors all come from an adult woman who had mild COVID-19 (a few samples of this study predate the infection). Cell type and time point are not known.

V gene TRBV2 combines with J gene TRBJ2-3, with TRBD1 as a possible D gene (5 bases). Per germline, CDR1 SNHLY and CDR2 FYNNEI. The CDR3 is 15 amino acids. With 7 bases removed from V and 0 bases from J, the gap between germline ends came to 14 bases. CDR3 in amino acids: CASMSDSYSTDTQYF. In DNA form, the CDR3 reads TGTGCCAGCATGTCCGACAGCTATAGCACAGATACGCAGTATTTT.

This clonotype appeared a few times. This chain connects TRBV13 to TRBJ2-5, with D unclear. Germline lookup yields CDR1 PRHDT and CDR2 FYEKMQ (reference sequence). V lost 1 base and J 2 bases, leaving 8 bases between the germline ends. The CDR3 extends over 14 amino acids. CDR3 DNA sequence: TGTGCCAGCAGCTTAGTCATCAGGCAAGAGACCCAGTACTTC. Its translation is CASSLVIRQETQYF.

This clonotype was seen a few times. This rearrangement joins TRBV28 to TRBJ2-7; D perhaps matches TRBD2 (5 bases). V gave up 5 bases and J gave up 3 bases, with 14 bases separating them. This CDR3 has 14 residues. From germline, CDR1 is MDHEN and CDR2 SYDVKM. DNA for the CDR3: TGTGCCAGCAGTGACCGGACTGAGTTCTACGAGCAGTACTTC. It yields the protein CASSDRTEFYEQYF.

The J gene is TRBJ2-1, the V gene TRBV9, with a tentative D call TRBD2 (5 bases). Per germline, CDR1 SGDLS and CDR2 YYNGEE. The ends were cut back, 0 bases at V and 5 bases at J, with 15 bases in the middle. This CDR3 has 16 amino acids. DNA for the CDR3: TGTGCCAGCAGCGTAGTTCCCGAATCGACTAACAATGAGCAGTTCTTC. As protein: CASSVVPESTNNEQFF.

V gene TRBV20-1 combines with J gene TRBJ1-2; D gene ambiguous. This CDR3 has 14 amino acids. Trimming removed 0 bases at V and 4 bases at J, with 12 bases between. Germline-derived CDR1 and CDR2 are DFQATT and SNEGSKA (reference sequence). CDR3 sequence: CSARDWDPLYGYTF. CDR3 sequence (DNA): TGCAGTGCTAGAGATTGGGATCCTCTCTATGGCTACACCTTC.

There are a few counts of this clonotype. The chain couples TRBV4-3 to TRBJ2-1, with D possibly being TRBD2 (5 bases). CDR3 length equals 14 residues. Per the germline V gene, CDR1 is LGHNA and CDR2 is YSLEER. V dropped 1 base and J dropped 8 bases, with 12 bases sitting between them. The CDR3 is CASSQVSDFDEQFF. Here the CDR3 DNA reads TGCGCCAGCAGCCAAGTTTCGGACTTCGATGAGCAGTTCTTC.

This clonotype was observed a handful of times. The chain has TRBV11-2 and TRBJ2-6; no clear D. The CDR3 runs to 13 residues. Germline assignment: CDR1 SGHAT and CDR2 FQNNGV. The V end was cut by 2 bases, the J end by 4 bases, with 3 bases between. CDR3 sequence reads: CASSLNGANVLTF. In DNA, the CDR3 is TGTGCCAGCAGCTTAAACGGGGCCAACGTCCTGACTTTC.

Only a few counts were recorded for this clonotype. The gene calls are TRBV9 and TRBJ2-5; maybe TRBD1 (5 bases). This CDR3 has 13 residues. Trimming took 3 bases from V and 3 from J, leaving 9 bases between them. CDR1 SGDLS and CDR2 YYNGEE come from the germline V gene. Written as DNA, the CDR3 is TGTGCCAGCAGCGCGACAGCTAAAGAGACCCAGTACTTC. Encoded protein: CASSATAKETQYF.

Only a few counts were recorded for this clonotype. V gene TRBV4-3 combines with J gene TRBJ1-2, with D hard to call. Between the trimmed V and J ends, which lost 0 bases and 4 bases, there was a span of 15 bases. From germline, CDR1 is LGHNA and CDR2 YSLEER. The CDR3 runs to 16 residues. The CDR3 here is CASSQEREVLSYGYTF. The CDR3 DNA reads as TGCGCCAGCAGCCAAGAAAGGGAGGTCTTATCCTATGGCTACACCTTC.

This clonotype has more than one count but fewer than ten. In nucleotides, the CDR3 is TGTGCCAGCAACCCGACAGGGGGCTTCGACGAGCAGTACTTC. Residues: CASNPTGGFDEQYF. J is TRBJ2-7 and V is TRBV27; 10 bases line up with TRBD1. Per germline, CDR1 MNHEY and CDR2 SMNVEV (reference sequence). The CDR3 length is 14 residues. The J segment lost 5 bases and the V segment lost 7 bases, leaving 8 bases of the junction unmatched.

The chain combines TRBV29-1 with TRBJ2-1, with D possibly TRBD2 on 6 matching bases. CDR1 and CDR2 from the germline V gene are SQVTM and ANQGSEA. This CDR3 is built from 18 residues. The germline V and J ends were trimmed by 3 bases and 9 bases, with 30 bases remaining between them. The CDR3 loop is CSVDLPGTSGRLVGEQFF. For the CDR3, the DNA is TGCAGCGTTGATTTACCGGGTACCTCGGGGAGACTAGTTGGTGAGCAGTTCTTC.

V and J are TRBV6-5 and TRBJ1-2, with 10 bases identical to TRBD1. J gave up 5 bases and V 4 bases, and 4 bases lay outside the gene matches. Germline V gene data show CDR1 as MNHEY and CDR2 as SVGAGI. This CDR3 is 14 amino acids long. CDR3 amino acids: CASSSPGQGYGYTF. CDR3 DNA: TGTGCCAGCAGTTCCCCGGGACAGGGGTATGGCTACACCTTC.

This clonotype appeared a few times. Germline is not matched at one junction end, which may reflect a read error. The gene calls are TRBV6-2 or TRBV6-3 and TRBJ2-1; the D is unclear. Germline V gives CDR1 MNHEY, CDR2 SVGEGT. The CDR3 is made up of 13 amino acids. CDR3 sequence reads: CATSPVSYNEQFF. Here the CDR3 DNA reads TGTGCCACCAGTCCGGTGTCCTACAATGAGCAGTTCTTC.

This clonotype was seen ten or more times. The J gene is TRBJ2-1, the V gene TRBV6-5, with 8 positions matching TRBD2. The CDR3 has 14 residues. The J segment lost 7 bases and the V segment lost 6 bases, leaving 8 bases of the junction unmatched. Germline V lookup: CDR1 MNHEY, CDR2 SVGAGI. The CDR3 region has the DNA TGTGCCAGCAGAACGAGCGGGAGCTGGAATGAGCAGTTCTTC. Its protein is CASRTSGSWNEQFF.

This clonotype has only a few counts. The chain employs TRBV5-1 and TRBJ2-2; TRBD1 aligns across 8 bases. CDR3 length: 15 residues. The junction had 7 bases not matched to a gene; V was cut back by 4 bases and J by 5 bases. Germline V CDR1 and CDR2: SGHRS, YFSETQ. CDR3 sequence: CASSEGQGLTGELFF. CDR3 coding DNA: TGCGCCAGCAGCGAAGGACAGGGACTGACCGGGGAGCTGTTTTTT. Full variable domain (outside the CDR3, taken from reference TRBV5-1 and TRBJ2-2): KAGVTQTPRYLIKTRGQQVTLSCSPISGHRSVSWYQQTPGQGLQFLFEYFSETQRNKGNFPGRFSGRQFSNSRSEMNVSTLELGDSALYLCASSEGQGLTGELFFGEGSRLTVL.

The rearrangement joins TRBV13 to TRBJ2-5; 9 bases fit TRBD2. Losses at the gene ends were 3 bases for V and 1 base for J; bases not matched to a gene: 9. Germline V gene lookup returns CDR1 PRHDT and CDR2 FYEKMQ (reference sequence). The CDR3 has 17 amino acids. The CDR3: CASSFLSRGGFQETQYF. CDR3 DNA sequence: TGTGCCAGCAGCTTTCTCTCGCGGGGGGGTTTCCAAGAGACCCAGTACTTC. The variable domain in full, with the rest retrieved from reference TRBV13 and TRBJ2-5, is AAGVIQSPRHLIKEKRETATLKCYPIPRHDTVYWYQQGPGQDPQFLISFYEKMQSDKGSIPDRFSAQQFSDYHSELNMSSLELGDSALYFCASSFLSRGGFQETQYFGPGTRLLVL.

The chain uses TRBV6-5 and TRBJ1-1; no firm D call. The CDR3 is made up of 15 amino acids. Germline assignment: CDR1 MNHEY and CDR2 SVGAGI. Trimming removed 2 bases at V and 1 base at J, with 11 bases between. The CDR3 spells CASSYISHKNTEAFF. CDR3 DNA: TGTGCCAGCAGTTACATTTCACACAAGAACACTGAAGCTTTCTTT.

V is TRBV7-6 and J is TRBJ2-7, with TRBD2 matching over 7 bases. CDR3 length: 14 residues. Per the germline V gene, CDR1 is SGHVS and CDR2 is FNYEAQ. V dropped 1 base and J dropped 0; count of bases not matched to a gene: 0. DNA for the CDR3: TGTGCCAGCAGCTTAGGACTAGCCTCCTACGAGCAGTACTTC. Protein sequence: CASSLGLASYEQYF.

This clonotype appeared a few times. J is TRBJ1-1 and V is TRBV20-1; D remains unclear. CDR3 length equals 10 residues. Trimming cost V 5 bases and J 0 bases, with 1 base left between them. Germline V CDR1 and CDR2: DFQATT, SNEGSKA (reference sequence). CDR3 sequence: CSALNTEAFF. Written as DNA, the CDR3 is TGCAGTGCTTTGAACACTGAAGCTTTCTTT.

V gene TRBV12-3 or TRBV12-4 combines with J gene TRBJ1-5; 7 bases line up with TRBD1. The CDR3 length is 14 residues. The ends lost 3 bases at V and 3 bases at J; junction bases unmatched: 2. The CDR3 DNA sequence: TGTGCCAGCAGTTTTGACAGGGTCAATCAGCCCCAGCATTTT. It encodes CASSFDRVNQPQHF.

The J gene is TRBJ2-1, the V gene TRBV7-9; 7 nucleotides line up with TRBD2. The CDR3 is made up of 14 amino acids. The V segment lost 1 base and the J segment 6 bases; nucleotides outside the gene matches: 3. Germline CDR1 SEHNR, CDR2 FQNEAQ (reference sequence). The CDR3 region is CASSLGAGPNEQFF. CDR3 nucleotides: TGTGCCAGCAGCTTAGGAGCGGGGCCCAATGAGCAGTTCTTC.

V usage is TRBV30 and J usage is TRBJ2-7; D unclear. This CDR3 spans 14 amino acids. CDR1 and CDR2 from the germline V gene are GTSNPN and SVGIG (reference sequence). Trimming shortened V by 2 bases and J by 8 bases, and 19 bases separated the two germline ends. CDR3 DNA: TGTGCCTGGAGTCCCCTGCCGGGCACCCCCCAGCAGTACTTC. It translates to CAWSPLPGTPQQYF.

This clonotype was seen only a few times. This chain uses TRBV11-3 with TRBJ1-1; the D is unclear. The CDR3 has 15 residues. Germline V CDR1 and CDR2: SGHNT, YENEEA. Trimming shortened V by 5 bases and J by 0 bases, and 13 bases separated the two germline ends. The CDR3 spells CASSPPVSLNTEAFF. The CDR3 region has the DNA TGTGCCAGCAGCCCCCCCGTTAGTCTGAACACTGAAGCTTTCTTT.

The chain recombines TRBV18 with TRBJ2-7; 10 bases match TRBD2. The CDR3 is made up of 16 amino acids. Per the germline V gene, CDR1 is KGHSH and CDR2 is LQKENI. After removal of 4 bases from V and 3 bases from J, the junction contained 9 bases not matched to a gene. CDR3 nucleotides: TGTGCCAGCTCACTAGCCGGGACTAGCGTGGACTACGAGCAGTACTTC. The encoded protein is CASSLAGTSVDYEQYF.

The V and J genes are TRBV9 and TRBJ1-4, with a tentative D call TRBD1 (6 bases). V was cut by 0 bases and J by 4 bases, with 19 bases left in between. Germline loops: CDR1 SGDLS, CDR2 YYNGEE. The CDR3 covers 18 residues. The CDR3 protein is CASSVGSQDRLDNEKLFF. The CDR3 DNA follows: TGTGCCAGCAGCGTAGGGTCTCAGGACAGACTGGATAATGAAAAACTGTTTTTT.

CDR3 nucleotide sequence: TGTGCCAGCAGCTTAAATTCGGCCGGCTATGGCTACACCTTC. Its protein is CASSLNSAGYGYTF. This chain uses TRBV7-9 with TRBJ1-2; D gene unclear. Germline CDR1 and CDR2: SEHNR and FQNEAQ (reference sequence). The CDR3 covers 14 residues. Trimming shortened V by 2 bases and J by 4 bases, and 11 bases separated the two germline ends.